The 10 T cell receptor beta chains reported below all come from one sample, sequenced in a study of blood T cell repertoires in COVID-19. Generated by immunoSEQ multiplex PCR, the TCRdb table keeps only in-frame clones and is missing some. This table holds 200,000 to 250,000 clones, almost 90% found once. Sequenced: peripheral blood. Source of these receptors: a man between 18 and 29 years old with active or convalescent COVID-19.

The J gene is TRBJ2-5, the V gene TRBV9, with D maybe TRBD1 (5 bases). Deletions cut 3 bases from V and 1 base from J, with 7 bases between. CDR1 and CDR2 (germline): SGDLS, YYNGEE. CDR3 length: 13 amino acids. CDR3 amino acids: CASSGGVQETQYF. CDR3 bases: TGTGCCAGCAGCGGGGGCGTCCAAGAGACCCAGTACTTC.

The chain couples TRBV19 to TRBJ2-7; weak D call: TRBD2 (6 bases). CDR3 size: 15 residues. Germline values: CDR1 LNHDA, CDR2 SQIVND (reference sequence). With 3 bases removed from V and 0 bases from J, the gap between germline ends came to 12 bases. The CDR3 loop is CASSIGMDYSYEQYF. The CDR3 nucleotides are TGTGCCAGTAGTATCGGTATGGACTACTCCTACGAGCAGTACTTC.

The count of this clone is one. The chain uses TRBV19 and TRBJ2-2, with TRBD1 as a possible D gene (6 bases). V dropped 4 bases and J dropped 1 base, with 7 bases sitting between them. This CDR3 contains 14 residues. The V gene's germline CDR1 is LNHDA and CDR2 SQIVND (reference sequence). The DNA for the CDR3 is TGTGCCAGTAGTAAGGGACAGAACACCGGGGAGCTGTTTTTT. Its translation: CASSKGQNTGELFF.

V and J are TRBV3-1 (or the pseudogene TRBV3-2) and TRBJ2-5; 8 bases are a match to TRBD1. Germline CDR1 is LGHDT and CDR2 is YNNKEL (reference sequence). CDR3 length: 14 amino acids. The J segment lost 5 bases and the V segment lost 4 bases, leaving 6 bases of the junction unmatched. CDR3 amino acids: CASSLDRAWETQYF. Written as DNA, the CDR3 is TGTGCCAGCAGCCTGGACAGGGCGTGGGAGACCCAGTACTTC.

Here the CDR3 DNA reads TGTGCCTGGAGTGCGGACAAGAAGGAGCAGTACTTC. Translating gives CAWSADKKEQYF. J is TRBJ2-7 and V is TRBV30; maybe TRBD1 (5 bases). Germline-derived CDR1 and CDR2 are GTSNPN and SVGIG (reference sequence). CDR3 size: 12 residues. V was clipped by 1 base and J by 7 bases, with 11 bases between them.

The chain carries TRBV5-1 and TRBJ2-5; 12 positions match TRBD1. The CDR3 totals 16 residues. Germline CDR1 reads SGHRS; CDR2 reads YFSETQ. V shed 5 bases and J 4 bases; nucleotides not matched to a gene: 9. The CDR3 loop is CASSFTGTGGRETQYF. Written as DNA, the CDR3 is TGCGCCAGCAGTTTCACCGGGACAGGGGGCCGAGAGACCCAGTACTTC.

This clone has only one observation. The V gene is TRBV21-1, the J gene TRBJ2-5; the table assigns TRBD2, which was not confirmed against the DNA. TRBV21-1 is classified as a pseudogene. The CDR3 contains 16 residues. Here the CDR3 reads CASSLYIPGLQETQYF. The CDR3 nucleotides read TGTGCCAGCAGCCTTTATATACCGGGACTTCAAGAGACCCAGTACTTC.

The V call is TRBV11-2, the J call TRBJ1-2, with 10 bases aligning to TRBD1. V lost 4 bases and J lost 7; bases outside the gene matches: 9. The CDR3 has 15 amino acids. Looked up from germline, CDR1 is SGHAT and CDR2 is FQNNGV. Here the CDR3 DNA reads TGTGCCAGCAGCTCTAGACAGGGGGCTATCAGTGGCTACACCTTC. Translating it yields CASSSRQGAISGYTF.

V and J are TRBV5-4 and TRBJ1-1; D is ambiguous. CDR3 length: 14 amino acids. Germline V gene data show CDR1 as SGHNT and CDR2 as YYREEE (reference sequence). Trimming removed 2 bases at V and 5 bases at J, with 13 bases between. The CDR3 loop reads CASSFAGSGTEAFF. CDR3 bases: TGTGCCAGCAGCTTTGCGGGTTCGGGGACTGAAGCTTTCTTT.

The CDR3 nucleotides are TGTGCCAGCAGTGAACAAGGCACGGGACAGGGGTTCGGCGGGGAGCTGTTTTTT. Residues: CASSEQGTGQGFGGELFF. The rearrangement joins TRBV2 to TRBJ2-2, with 10 bases matching TRBD1. The germline gives CDR1 SNHLY, CDR2 FYNNEI. Losses at the gene ends were 2 bases for V and 7 bases for J; bases not matched to a gene: 13. This CDR3 has 18 amino acids.